This paragraph covers one T cell receptor (beta chain) sequence. Its antigen remains unknown. This record belongs to a study of T-cell memory formation after mild COVID-19. Looking at the study overall: Largely donor-specific sequence clusters came from a couple of donors.

The study, taken as a whole, reports: For contracting clones, CD4+ ones sat mainly in CM and EM, CD8+ in EMRA. Pre-infection memory showed some responding clones, and this suggested that cross-reactive memory joined.

One entry per CDR3 protein, called by TCRdb with MiXCR from the 5' RACE reads. The sample comprises approximately 580,000 distinct CDR3 sequences, about 20% of which are singletons, and about an eighth rests with the top ten. Trimming stripped 3 bases from V and 4 bases from J, with 12 bases between. This CDR3 spans 15 amino acids. From germline, CDR1 is SEHNR and CDR2 FQNEAQ (reference sequence). The sequencing sample was made of PBMCs or a T cell subset sorted from them (not recorded which). The chain uses TRBV7-9 and TRBJ2-2, with a possible D match to TRBD1 (5 bases). This receptor was obtained from an adult woman who had mild COVID-19 (a few samples of this study predate the infection). Cell type and time point are not known. Here the CDR3 DNA reads TGTGCCAGCAGCTTGAGTTCAGGGCCCACCGGGGAGCTGTTTTTT. Its protein is CASSLSSGPTGELFF.